These T cell receptor beta chains were read from a single sample in a study of cytomegalovirus exposure and HLA in healthy donors. Sequencing was performed with immunoSEQ multiplex PCR; in TCRdb, only in-frame clones are kept and a portion is missing. The table counts 220,000 or so clones; 1.1% lies in the top ten. The specimen was PBMCs. These receptors all come from a girl aged 2 to 9 in good health and CMV-seropositive. Both conserved end residues are part of each CDR3. A D gene is named only where the DNA matches it firmly.

d_gene	v_gene	j_gene	CDR3aa	CDR3nt
TRBD2	TRBV7-2	TRBJ2-3	CASSVGLAGGADTQYF	TGTGCCAGCAGCGTGGGACTAGCGGGAGGAGCCGATACGCAGTATTTT
TRBD1	TRBV6-1	TRBJ1-5	CASSDTGGAGNQPQHF	TGTGCCAGCAGTGATACAGGGGGCGCCGGCAATCAGCCCCAGCATTTT
.	TRBV18	TRBJ1-2	CASSPGQGSGYTF	TGTGCCAGCTCACCAGGGCAGGGCTCTGGCTACACCTTC
TRBD2	TRBV28	TRBJ2-3	CASSQGTSSGTQYF	TGTGCCAGCAGTCAGGGGACTAGTTCGGGTACGCAGTATTTT
.	TRBV2	TRBJ2-1	CANKAGTSNNEQFF	TGTGCCAATAAGGCGGGCACATCCAACAATGAGCAGTTCTTC
.	TRBV27	TRBJ2-7	CASRSRSISYEQYF	TGTGCCAGCAGGTCTAGAAGTATCTCCTACGAGCAGTACTTC
.	TRBV20-1	TRBJ1-1	CSARRTEAFF	TGCAGTGCTAGACGCACTGAAGCTTTCTTT
TRBD2	TRBV9	TRBJ2-2	CASSVSREGTGELFF	TGTGCCAGCAGCGTATCGCGGGAGGGAACCGGGGAGCTGTTTTTT
TRBD2	TRBV2	TRBJ2-4	CASSRPWVAGESKNIQYF	TGTGCCAGCAGCCGCCCTTGGGTTGCGGGAGAGTCCAAAAACATTCAGTACTTC
.	TRBV28	TRBJ2-7	CASSYPPAHEQYF	TGTGCCAGCAGTTATCCGCCAGCGCACGAGCAGTACTTC
TRBD2	TRBV29-1	TRBJ2-7	CSVEGGLAGERSYEQYF	TGCAGCGTTGAAGGGGGACTAGCGGGAGAACGCTCCTACGAGCAGTACTTC
TRBD1	TRBV11-2	TRBJ2-7	CASSFATGGNPYEQYF	TGTGCCAGCAGCTTTGCTACAGGGGGCAACCCCTACGAGCAGTACTTC
TRBD1	TRBV18	TRBJ1-1	CASSGQGNTEAFF	TGTGCCAGCTCAGGACAGGGGAACACTGAAGCTTTCTTT
.	TRBV25-1	TRBJ2-5	CASSEYRGGEETQYF	TGTGCCAGCAGTGAATACCGAGGGGGGGAAGAGACCCAGTACTTC
.	TRBV5-1	TRBJ2-7	CASSLGQGSEQYF	TGCGCCAGCAGCTTAGGGCAGGGCAGCGAGCAGTACTTC
.	TRBV13	TRBJ2-5	CASSSRDTKTQYF	TGTGCCAGCAGCTCAAGGGACACCAAGACCCAGTACTTC
TRBD2	TRBV7-9	TRBJ2-7	CASSSLGTSSSTYEQYF	TGTGCCAGCAGCTCGCTGGGGACTAGCTCAAGTACCTACGAGCAGTACTTC
TRBD2	TRBV5-1	TRBJ2-3	CASSLLAGGSTDTQYF	TGCGCCAGCAGCCTGTTAGCGGGAGGGAGCACAGATACGCAGTATTTT
TRBD1	TRBV7-9	TRBJ1-1	CASSRQPMGQLNTEAFF	TGTGCCAGCAGCCGACAACCCATGGGACAGTTGAACACTGAAGCTTTCTTT
.	TRBV19	TRBJ2-1	CASSIGWSPHNEQFF	TGTGCCAGTAGTATAGGCTGGAGCCCCCACAATGAGCAGTTCTTC
TRBD1	TRBV28	TRBJ2-3	CASRWDRGTDTQYF	TGTGCCAGCAGATGGGACAGGGGCACAGATACGCAGTATTTT
.	TRBV18	TRBJ2-5	CASSPWEAWETQYF	TGTGCCAGCTCACCATGGGAGGCGTGGGAGACCCAGTACTTC
TRBD1	TRBV4-1	TRBJ1-4	CASSSPMTGGTTNEKLFF	TGCGCCAGCAGCTCTCCGATGACAGGGGGTACAACTAATGAAAAACTGTTTTTT
TRBD1	TRBV6-1	TRBJ2-7	CASSAGQATYEQYF	TGTGCCAGCAGTGCGGGACAGGCCACCTACGAGCAGTACTTC
.	TRBV6-6	TRBJ2-1	CASSARQRSRYNEQFF	TGTGCCAGCAGTGCCCGACAGAGAAGCCGTTACAATGAGCAGTTCTTC
TRBD2	TRBV7-8	TRBJ2-2	CASSLYGLVAAGELFF	TGTGCCAGCAGCCTATATGGACTAGTCGCGGCCGGGGAGCTGTTTTTT
.	TRBV7-3	TRBJ1-1	CASSPFLGAEAFF	TGTGCCAGCAGCCCTTTCCTAGGCGCTGAAGCTTTCTTT
TRBD1	TRBV7-9	TRBJ1-2	CASSRGQGTFAYTF	TGTGCCAGCAGCCGGGGACAGGGGACCTTCGCGTACACCTTC
.	TRBV5-1	TRBJ2-3	CASRDGMTDTQYF	TGCGCCAGCAGGGACGGGATGACAGATACGCAGTATTTT
TRBD2	TRBV7-9	TRBJ2-3	CASSSSGRADTQYF	TGTGCCAGCAGCTCGAGCGGGAGAGCAGATACGCAGTATTTT
TRBD2	TRBV27	TRBJ2-7	CASSPLPSGRAYEQYF	TGTGCCAGCAGCCCTCTGCCTAGCGGGAGGGCCTACGAGCAGTACTTC
TRBD1	TRBV28	TRBJ2-7	CASSRAGTGTYEQYF	TGTGCCAGCAGCCGCGCCGGGACAGGGACCTACGAGCAGTACTTC
.	TRBV5-5	TRBJ2-2	CASSLAGSTGELFF	TGTGCCAGCAGCTTGGCAGGGTCCACCGGGGAGCTGTTTTTT
TRBD2	TRBV19	TRBJ2-7	CASSPRASGPGEQYF	TGTGCCAGTAGTCCCCGGGCTAGCGGGCCGGGGGAGCAGTACTTC
TRBD1	TRBV28	TRBJ2-7	CASRATGDPYEQYF	TGTGCCAGCAGAGCTACAGGGGACCCCTACGAGCAGTACTTC
TRBD2	TRBV19	TRBJ2-5	CASSISSGRETQYF	TGTGCCAGTAGTATTTCTAGCGGGAGGGAGACCCAGTACTTC
.	TRBV30	TRBJ1-5	CAWSVGTSSNQPQHF	TGTGCCTGGAGCGTCGGGACTTCCAGCAATCAGCCCCAGCATTTT
.	TRBV28	TRBJ1-2	CASSLGQGEWYGYTF	TGTGCCAGCAGTTTGGGCCAGGGTGAATGGTATGGCTACACCTTC
.	TRBV11-1	TRBJ1-5	CASSYSSNQPQHF	TGTGCCAGCAGCTACAGCAGCAATCAGCCCCAGCATTTT
TRBD1	TRBV30	TRBJ1-2	CAWSGQGNYGYTF	TGTGCCTGGAGTGGACAGGGGAACTATGGCTACACCTTC
.	TRBV2	TRBJ2-1	CASSVFIIPHNEQFF	TGTGCCAGCAGTGTTTTTATAATCCCCCACAATGAGCAGTTCTTC
TRBD1	TRBV29-1	TRBJ1-2	CSVEDRGVYGYTF	TGCAGCGTGGAGGACAGGGGGGTTTATGGCTACACCTTC
.	TRBV4-1	TRBJ1-3	CASSQDRGWGNTIYF	TGCGCCAGCAGCCAAGACAGGGGTTGGGGAAACACCATATATTTT
TRBD1	TRBV11-1	TRBJ2-5	CASRRTGGDQETQYF	TGTGCCAGCAGACGGACAGGGGGGGACCAAGAGACCCAGTACTTC
TRBD1	TRBV5-6	TRBJ1-6	CASSWADRELVNSPLHF	TGTGCCAGCAGCTGGGCAGACAGGGAACTTGTGAATTCACCCCTCCACTTT
TRBD1	TRBV5-6	TRBJ1-2	CASSFIDTGGGYGYTF	TGTGCCAGCAGCTTCATCGACACAGGGGGCGGCTATGGCTACACCTTC
TRBD1	TRBV6-5	TRBJ2-1	CASTGTGSYNEQFF	TGTGCCAGCACTGGGACAGGGTCCTACAATGAGCAGTTCTTC
TRBD2	TRBV5-1	TRBJ2-3	CASSPPAGGRVDTQYF	TGCGCCAGCAGCCCCCCGGCGGGAGGTCGAGTAGATACGCAGTATTTT
TRBD1	TRBV28	TRBJ2-2	CASQPRDRYTGELFF	TGTGCCAGCCAGCCCCGGGACAGATACACCGGGGAGCTGTTTTTT
TRBD1	TRBV7-9	TRBJ2-2	CASSPFGQGRSGELFF	TGTGCCAGCAGCCCGTTCGGACAGGGGCGATCTGGGGAGCTGTTTTTT
.	TRBV5-6	TRBJ2-7	CASSLGPQVEQYF	TGTGCCAGCAGCTTGGGCCCCCAGGTCGAGCAGTACTTC
TRBD2	TRBV11-2	TRBJ2-7	CASSFVPGLAGGPTYEQYF	TGTGCCAGCAGCTTCGTCCCGGGACTAGCGGGAGGCCCTACCTACGAGCAGTACTTC
.	TRBV14	TRBJ2-7	CASSRDTYEQYF	TGTGCCAGCAGCCGGGACACCTACGAGCAGTACTTC
TRBD2	TRBV27	TRBJ2-3	CASSSHSLPTSGKENTQYF	TGTGCCAGCAGTTCACACTCATTACCAACTAGCGGGAAAGAGAATACGCAGTATTTT
.	TRBV5-8	TRBJ2-5	CASSLIVQETQYF	TGTGCCAGCAGCTTAATAGTACAAGAGACCCAGTACTTC
TRBD2	TRBV28	TRBJ2-3	CASRTPSSGSFTDTQYF	TGTGCCAGCAGAACCCCCTCAAGCGGGAGCTTCACAGATACGCAGTATTTT
TRBD2	TRBV7-2	TRBJ2-2	CASSQRLAGGPFTGELFF	TGTGCCAGCAGCCAACGACTAGCGGGAGGGCCGTTCACCGGGGAGCTGTTTTTT
TRBD1	TRBV5-1	TRBJ1-4	CASSLVQGVNEKLFF	TGCGCCAGCAGCTTGGTTCAGGGGGTTAATGAAAAACTGTTTTTT
TRBD1	TRBV29-1	TRBJ2-3	CSVEVRDRGPDTQYF	TGCAGCGTTGAAGTAAGAGACAGGGGGCCCGATACGCAGTATTTT